The 20 T cell receptor beta chains reported below all come from one sample, sequenced in a study of beta chain features in type 1 diabetes. The isolated RNA, all of it, was reverse transcribed, so expressed TCRB transcripts were what got sequenced. Method: immunoSEQ multiplex PCR; TCRdb's copy keeps in-frame clones and lacks some. The table has about 150,000 clones, around 10% seen once; the top ten hold about 2%. Sequencing was done on a sample of central memory CD4+ T cells from blood. The receptors shown here come from a man aged 18 to 30 in good health.

The chain employs TRBV7-6 and TRBJ2-1, with 7 bases identical to TRBD1. CDR1 is SGHVS and CDR2 is FNYEAQ in the germline V gene. The CDR3 loop spans 15 amino acids. Trimming at V came to 2 bases and at J to 0 bases, leaving 1 base not matched to a gene. For the CDR3, the DNA is TGTGCCAGCAGCTTAACAGGGGCCTCCTACAATGAGCAGTTCTTC. Translation: CASSLTGASYNEQFF.

This clone was detected ten times or more. The V and J genes are TRBV30 and TRBJ1-2; D is possibly TRBD1 (5 bases). Germline assignment: CDR1 GTSNPN and CDR2 SVGIG (reference sequence). This CDR3 has 13 amino acids. The V gene lost 5 bases and the J gene lost 5 bases, with 15 bases spanning the gap. CDR3 loop: CAWSRASGYGYTF. In DNA form, the CDR3 reads TGTGCCTGGTCCAGGGCTTCGGGGTATGGCTACACCTTC.

The CDR3 coding sequence is TGTGCCAGCAGCTTGATAAACAATGAGCAGTTCTTC. Translating it yields CASSLINNEQFF. V is TRBV5-6 and J is TRBJ2-1; D remains ambiguous. Germline V gene data show CDR1 as SGHDT and CDR2 as YYEEEE. With 1 base removed from V and 5 bases from J, the gap between germline ends came to 4 bases. There are 12 residues in the CDR3.

This clone was seen a handful of times. The genes are TRBV27 and TRBJ2-7; TRBD2 aligns across 13 bases. In germline, CDR1 is MNHEY, CDR2 SMNVEV (reference sequence). The CDR3 is 17 amino acids. V gave up 5 bases and J gave up 2 bases; unmatched junction bases: 9. The CDR3 DNA reads TGTGCCAGCAGTAAGACCCCCGGACTAGCGGGAGCCTACGAGCAGTACTTC. Its translation is CASSKTPGLAGAYEQYF.

On this clone itself: A junction end diverges from the germline sequence, so it may reflect a read error. The rearrangement uses TRBV2 and TRBJ2-7; TRBD2 is a possible D gene (6 bases). The CDR3 is 14 residues long. The germline V gene encodes CDR1 SNHLY and CDR2 FYNNEI. In nucleotides, the CDR3 is TGTGCCAGCAGTGGTGGCGGGAACGGTTACGGGCAGTACTTC. Amino acids: CASSGGGNGYGQYF. The full variable domain, rest sourced from reference TRBV2 and TRBJ2-7, is EPEVTQTPSHQVTQMGQEVILRCVPISNHLYFYWYRQILGQKVEFLVSFYNNEISEKSEIFDDQFSVERPDGSNFTLKIRSTKLEDSAMYFCASSGGGNGYGQYFGPGTRLTVT.

The chain uses TRBV7-9 and TRBJ1-2, with D possibly matching TRBD1 (5 bases). V was trimmed by 1 base and J by 2 bases, leaving 8 bases between them. The germline V gene encodes CDR1 SEHNR and CDR2 FQNEAQ (reference sequence). This CDR3 has 14 residues. CDR3 loop: CASSLGRGNYGYTF. The CDR3 bases are TGTGCCAGCAGCTTAGGGAGGGGCAACTATGGCTACACCTTC.

The rearrangement joins TRBV28 to TRBJ2-1; the D is unclear. The CDR3 loop spans 11 amino acids. Germline V lookup: CDR1 MDHEN, CDR2 SYDVKM. V was clipped by 4 bases and J by 8 bases, with 6 bases between them. The CDR3 loop reads CASSSYDEQFF. DNA of the CDR3: TGTGCCAGCAGTTCTTACGATGAGCAGTTCTTC.

As DNA, the CDR3 is TGTGCCAGCAGCCAGGGACAGGGGAGAACTGAAGCTTTCTTT. Translation gives CASSQGQGRTEAFF. This chain joins TRBV4-2 and TRBJ1-1, with 10 bases matching TRBD1. Trimming took 3 bases from V and 5 from J; bases not matched to a gene: 3. This CDR3 is built from 14 residues. The germline gives CDR1 LGHNA, CDR2 YNFKEQ.

The CDR3 loop is CASSNEGLRSPRYF. In DNA, the CDR3 is TGTGCCAGCAGCAATGAGGGACTCCGTTCTCCCCGGTACTTC. The rearrangement uses TRBV27 and TRBJ2-5; TRBD2 is a possible D gene (6 bases). The CDR3 is 14 residues long. With 6 bases removed from V and 13 bases from J, the gap between germline ends came to 24 bases. From germline, CDR1 is MNHEY and CDR2 SMNVEV (reference sequence).

This chain connects TRBV6-6 to TRBJ1-1; D call uncertain. The CDR3 spans 12 residues. CDR1 is MNHNY and CDR2 is SVGAGI in the germline V gene (reference sequence). Trimming left V 6 bases short and J 5 bases short, with 10 bases between. Here the CDR3 reads CASRPGPTEAFF. Here the CDR3 DNA reads TGTGCCAGCAGACCGGGCCCTACTGAAGCTTTCTTT.

The rearrangement links TRBV7-9 to TRBJ1-6; D possibly corresponds to TRBD1 (6 bases). Germline-derived CDR1 and CDR2 are SEHNR and FQNEAQ (reference sequence). Trimming cost V 5 bases and J 6 bases, with 11 bases left between them. The CDR3 consists of 14 residues. The CDR3 is CASSGGTFNSPLHF. As DNA, the CDR3 is TGTGCCAGCAGCGGCGGGACATTTAATTCACCCCTCCACTTT.

The chain is built from TRBV5-4 and TRBJ2-5; the match to TRBD1 covers 9 bases. This CDR3 contains 13 residues. With 4 bases clipped from V and 6 bases from J, the junction kept 4 bases outside the gene matches. Germline loops: CDR1 SGHNT, CDR2 YYREEE (reference sequence). CDR3 loop: CASSGQGQKTQYF. CDR3 DNA sequence: TGTGCCAGCAGCGGACAGGGGCAGAAGACCCAGTACTTC.

This clone has just a few counts. The chain couples TRBV28 to TRBJ1-2; TRBD1 matches 7 bases. Unmatched junction bases numbered 3, after V lost 5 bases and J lost 3 bases. The CDR3 is 13 amino acids. Germline CDR1 MDHEN, CDR2 SYDVKM. Written as DNA, the CDR3 is TGTGCCAGCAGTCCCGGACAGGACTATGGCTACACCTTC. Residues: CASSPGQDYGYTF.

The chain links TRBV5-1 to TRBJ2-5; D possibly uses TRBD1 or TRBD2 (5 bases each). Germline CDR1 and CDR2: SGHRS and YFSETQ. Trimming took off 3 bases at V and 3 bases at J, with 27 bases between the two ends. This CDR3 comprises 19 residues. The CDR3 DNA sequence: TGCGCCAGCAGCTCAGGACTCCCGGTTGGGGCGAGGTTCGAAGAGACCCAGTACTTC. As protein: CASSSGLPVGARFEETQYF. Variable domain in full (rest from reference TRBV5-1 and TRBJ2-5): KAGVTQTPRYLIKTRGQQVTLSCSPISGHRSVSWYQQTPGQGLQFLFEYFSETQRNKGNFPGRFSGRQFSNSRSEMNVSTLELGDSALYLCASSSGLPVGARFEETQYFGPGTRLLVL.

On this clone: With a far larger clone one base away, a read error is the likely cause. This chain connects TRBV30 to TRBJ1-1, with D hard to call. With 3 bases removed from V and 8 bases from J, the gap between germline ends came to 10 bases. Germline CDR1 and CDR2: GTSNPN and SVGIG (reference sequence). The CDR3 is 11 amino acids. CDR3 residues: CAWRVYLEAFF. The CDR3 DNA sequence: TGTGCCTGGAGGGTATACTTGGAAGCTTTCTTT. The whole variable domain, filled in from reference TRBV30 and TRBJ1-1, reads SQTIHQWPATLVQPVGSPLSLECTVEGTSNPNLYWYRQAAGRGLQLLFYSVGIGQISSEVPQNLSASRPQDRQFILSSKKLLLSDSGFYLCAWRVYLEAFFGQGTRLTVV.

This clone was seen a few times. The chain recombines TRBV27 with TRBJ2-2; TRBD1 is a possible D gene (6 bases). The V and J ends lost 4 bases and 2 bases respectively, with 14 bases between them. The CDR3 length is 16 residues. Germline V gene lookup returns CDR1 MNHEY and CDR2 SMNVEV (reference sequence). The DNA of the CDR3 is TGTGCCAGCAGTTCTCGGACAGCCTTCAACACCGGGGAGCTGTTTTTT. Its protein is CASSSRTAFNTGELFF.

This clone was counted between two and nine times. The rearrangement links TRBV14 to TRBJ2-2; a weak D match, TRBD2 (7 bases). Germline CDR1 is SGHDN and CDR2 is FVKESK. This CDR3 spans 15 amino acids. Trimming took off 1 base at V and 7 bases at J, with 13 bases between the two ends. The CDR3 DNA follows: TGTGCCAGCAGCCAAGTGCGGGGGCCGAGCGGGGAGCTGTTTTTT. It specifies CASSQVRGPSGELFF.

This clone turned up a few times. The chain employs TRBV7-2 and TRBJ2-7; a possible D gene is TRBD1 (6 bases). The CDR3 loop spans 14 amino acids. CDR1 SGHTA and CDR2 FQGNSA come from the germline V gene. V dropped 4 bases and J dropped 5 bases, with 15 bases sitting between them. The CDR3 spells CASSSRGGGHEQYF. In nucleotides, the CDR3 is TGTGCCAGCAGCTCCCGGGGTGGGGGCCACGAGCAGTACTTC. The variable domain in full, with the rest retrieved from reference TRBV7-2 and TRBJ2-7, is GAGVSQSPSNKVTEKGKDVELRCDPISGHTALYWYRQSLGQGLEFLIYFQGNSAPDKSGLPSDRFSAERTGGSVSTLTIQRTQQEDSAVYLCASSSRGGGHEQYFGPGTRLTVT.

This clone occurred a few times. The chain carries TRBV29-1 and TRBJ2-5, with D uncertain. V was pared by 5 bases and J by 5 bases, with 12 bases between. Looked up from germline, CDR1 is SQVTM and CDR2 is ANQGSEA. This CDR3 is 12 amino acids long. The CDR3 nucleotides are TGCAGCGTTTACAAAGACACGGAGACCCAGTACTTC. Translation gives CSVYKDTETQYF.

The chain joins TRBV7-2 to TRBJ2-1; D may be TRBD2 (5 bases). The CDR3 is made up of 15 amino acids. The V end lost 7 bases, the J end lost 4 bases, and 17 bases lay between the germline ends. CDR1 and CDR2 from the germline V gene are SGHTA and FQGNSA. CDR3 protein: CASTLTGDGYNEQFF. The DNA for the CDR3 is TGTGCCAGCACCCTTACCGGGGATGGGTACAATGAGCAGTTCTTC. The whole variable domain, filled in from reference TRBV7-2 and TRBJ2-1, reads GAGVSQSPSNKVTEKGKDVELRCDPISGHTALYWYRQSLGQGLEFLIYFQGNSAPDKSGLPSDRFSAERTGGSVSTLTIQRTQQEDSAVYLCASTLTGDGYNEQFFGPGTRLTVL.